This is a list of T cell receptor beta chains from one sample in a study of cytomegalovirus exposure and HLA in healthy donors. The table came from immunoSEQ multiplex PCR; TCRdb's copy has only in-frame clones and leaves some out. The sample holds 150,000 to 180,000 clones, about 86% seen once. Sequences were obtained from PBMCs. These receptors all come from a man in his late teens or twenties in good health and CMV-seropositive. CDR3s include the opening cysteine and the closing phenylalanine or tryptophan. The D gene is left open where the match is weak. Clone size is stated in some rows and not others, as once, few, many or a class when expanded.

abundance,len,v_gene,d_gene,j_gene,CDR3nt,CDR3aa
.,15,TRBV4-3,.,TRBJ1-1,TGCGCCAGCAGCCAAGACTACCCGGGGGGCGCTGAAGCTTTCTTT,CASSQDYPGGAEAFF
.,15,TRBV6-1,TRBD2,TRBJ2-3,TGTGCCAGCAGTGAAGGAGCGGGGGGCCAAGATACGCAGTATTTT,CASSEGAGGQDTQYF
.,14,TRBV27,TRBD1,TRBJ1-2,TGTGCCAGCAGTTTATCGGACAGGACCTATGGCTACACCTTC,CASSLSDRTYGYTF
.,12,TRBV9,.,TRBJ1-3,TGTGCCAGCAGCGGTACTGGAAACACCATATATTTT,CASSGTGNTIYF
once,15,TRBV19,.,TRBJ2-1,TGTGCCAGTAAGGGCAAGGGGCCCTCCTTGGATGAGCAGTTCTTC,CASKGKGPSLDEQFF
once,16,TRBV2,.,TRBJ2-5,TGTGCCAGCAGTGAAGTATTGGGGCAGGGCGAAGAGACCCAGTACTTC,CASSEVLGQGEETQYF
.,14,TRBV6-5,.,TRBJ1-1,TGTGCCAGCAGTACCGCCATAACAGGGTCTGAAGCTTTCTTT,CASSTAITGSEAFF
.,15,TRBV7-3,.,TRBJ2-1,TGTGCCAGCAGCCCACAGGCGGTCTCCTACAATGAGCAGTTCTTC,CASSPQAVSYNEQFF
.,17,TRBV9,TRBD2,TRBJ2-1,TGTGCCAGCAGCTTAGCCGGGACTAGCGGGGCCAACAATGAGCAGTTCTTC,CASSLAGTSGANNEQFF
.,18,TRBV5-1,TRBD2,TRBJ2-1,TGCGCCAGCAGCCGGGAACTAGCGGGGGCCGGGCTCTACAATGAGCAGTTCTTC,CASSRELAGAGLYNEQFF
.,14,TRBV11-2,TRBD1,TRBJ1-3,TGTGCCAGCAGCCGCGGGACAGGGAGAAACACCATATATTTT,CASSRGTGRNTIYF
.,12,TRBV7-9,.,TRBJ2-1,TGTGCCAGCAGCTTAGGGAGAAATGAGCAGTTCTTC,CASSLGRNEQFF
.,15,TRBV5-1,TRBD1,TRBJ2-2,TGCGCCAGCAGCTTACAGGGGTTGGGCACCGGGGAGCTGTTTTTT,CASSLQGLGTGELFF
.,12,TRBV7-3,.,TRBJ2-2,TGTGCCAGCAGCCTACCCACCGGGGAGCTGTTTTTT,CASSLPTGELFF
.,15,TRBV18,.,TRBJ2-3,TGTGCCAGCTCACCGAGGAGGACAGGCACAGATACGCAGTATTTT,CASSPRRTGTDTQYF
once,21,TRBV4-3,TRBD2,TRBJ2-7,TGCGCCAGCAGCCAAGATCAGGAGGGGGAGGGAGGACTAGCGAGACCCTACGAGCAGTACTTC,CASSQDQEGEGGLARPYEQYF
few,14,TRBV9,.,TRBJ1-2,TGTGCCAGCAGCGTAGGGGGCGGAAACTATGGCTACACCTTC,CASSVGGGNYGYTF
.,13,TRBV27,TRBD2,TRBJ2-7,TGTGCCAGCAGTCCTACTAGCGAAAGCGAGCAGTACTTC,CASSPTSESEQYF
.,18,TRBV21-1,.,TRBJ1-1,TGTGCCAGCAGCATTGTCCCCGGGACAGGGGTCGAGAACACTGAAGCTTTCTTT,CASSIVPGTGVENTEAFF
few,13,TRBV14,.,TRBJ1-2,TGTGCCAGCAGCCCGAGATCGCATTATGGCTACACCTTC,CASSPRSHYGYTF